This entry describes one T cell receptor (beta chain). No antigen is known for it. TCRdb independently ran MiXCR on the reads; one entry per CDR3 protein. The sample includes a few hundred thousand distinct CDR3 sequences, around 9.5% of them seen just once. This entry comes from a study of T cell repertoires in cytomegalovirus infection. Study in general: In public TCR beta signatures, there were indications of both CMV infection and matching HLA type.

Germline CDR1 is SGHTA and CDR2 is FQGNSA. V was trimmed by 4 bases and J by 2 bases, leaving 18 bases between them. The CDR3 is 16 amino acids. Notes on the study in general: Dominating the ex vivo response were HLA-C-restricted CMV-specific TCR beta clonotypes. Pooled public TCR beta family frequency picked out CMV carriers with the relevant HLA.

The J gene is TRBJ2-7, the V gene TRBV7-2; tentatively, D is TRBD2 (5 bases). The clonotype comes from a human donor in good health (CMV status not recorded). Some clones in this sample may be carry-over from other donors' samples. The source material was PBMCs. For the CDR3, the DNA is TGTGCCAGCAGCTACCGGGAAACCTATCAGGCCTACGAGCAGTACTTC. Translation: CASSYRETYQAYEQYF.